This T cell receptor (beta chain) was observed in a study of response to subunit inactivated influenza vaccine. Study-level results: Only a handful of new T cells, the authors suggested, are recruited with each seasonal influenza vaccination.

TCRdb re-derived calls from the RT-PCR reads in MiXCR, one entry per CDR3 protein. The sample includes around 750,000 distinct CDR3 sequences, 21% seen only once; the top ten take roughly 10%. CDR1 and CDR2 from the germline V gene are SNHLY and FYNNEI. The V gene lost 6 bases and the J gene lost 2 bases, with 13 bases spanning the gap. CDR3 size: 14 residues. This clonotype was recorded many times. Its antigen is currently unknown. V usage is TRBV2 and J usage is TRBJ2-5, with D perhaps assigned TRBD1 or TRBD2 (5 bases each). This specimen consisted of PBMCs from blood, obtained 5 days after vaccination. This sequence was found in a man between 50 and 59 years old who received an inactivated influenza vaccine. The CDR3 here is CASSQGTDQETQYF. The CDR3, as DNA: TGTGCCAGCAGCCAAGGGACCGATCAAGAGACCCAGTACTTC. Combining the CDR3 with reference TRBV2 and TRBJ2-5 gives the whole variable domain EPEVTQTPSHQVTQMGQEVILRCVPISNHLYFYWYRQILGQKVEFLVSFYNNEISEKSEIFDDQFSVERPDGSNFTLKIRSTKLEDSAMYFCASSQGTDQETQYFGPGTRLLVL.